Listed below are T cell receptor beta chains from one sample, sequenced in a study of blood T cells in healthy people across ages. TCRdb re-called the 5' RACE reads through MiXCR, storing one row per CDR3 protein. This table has about 500,000 distinct CDR3 sequences, approximately 25% appearing once. The sample was also linked to a second study, of T cells of mothers and their children.

The specimen sequenced was blood. All receptors come from a boy aged 5-17 years in good health. CDR3s include the opening cysteine and the closing phenylalanine or tryptophan. Fields, in order: clone size, J gene, D gene, V gene, CDR3 protein, CDR3 DNA. D genes are given only for firm matches. Expanded clones are given a class, and other clones once, few, many or no size at all.

>few|TRBJ2-5|NA|TRBV20-1
CSTRDVWAVRGETQYF
TGCAGTACTAGAGATGTATGGGCAGTTAGGGGAGAGACCCAGTACTTC
>NA|TRBJ1-2|TRBD1|TRBV29-1
CSVMTPGQGYGYTF
TGCAGCGTGATGACCCCGGGACAGGGCTATGGCTACACCTTC
>NA|TRBJ2-5|TRBD2|TRBV7-2
CASGGLAGEEETQYF
TGTGCCAGCGGGGGGTTAGCGGGAGAAGAAGAGACCCAGTACTTC
>few|TRBJ2-7|NA|TRBV29-1
CSVTLQTLAEQYF
TGCAGCGTAACGTTACAGACCCTCGCCGAGCAGTACTTC
>NA|TRBJ1-2|TRBD1|TRBV4-3
CASSLTGTGGYGYTF
TGCGCCAGCAGCCTAACCGGGACAGGGGGGTATGGCTACACCTTC
>many|TRBJ2-7|NA|TRBV5-6
CASSSGQEQYF
TGTGCCAGCAGTTCCGGACAGGAGCAGTACTTC
>few|TRBJ1-2|NA|TRBV6-6
CASRPNLELNWGEGYTF
TGTGCCAGCAGACCCAATCTAGAACTTAATTGGGGTGAGGGCTACACCTTC
>NA|TRBJ1-1|NA|TRBV7-2
CASSSVGGGTEAFF
TGTGCCAGCAGCTCCGTGGGGGGTGGCACTGAAGCTTTCTTT
>many|TRBJ2-5|NA|TRBV4-2
CASSQAGGEETQYF
TGTGCCAGCAGCCAAGCGGGCGGGGAAGAGACCCAGTACTTC
>few|TRBJ1-1|NA|TRBV5-1
CASSREGRNTEAFF
TGCGCCAGCAGCCGGGAGGGGCGGAACACTGAAGCTTTCTTT
>NA|TRBJ1-2|TRBD1|TRBV18
CASSPIAGTERIDYGYTF
TGTGCCAGCTCACCTATAGCCGGGACAGAGAGAATAGACTATGGCTACACCTTC
>many|TRBJ2-5|NA|TRBV20-1
CSVSDRETQYF
TGCAGTGTTTCTGACCGGGAGACCCAGTACTTC
>NA|TRBJ1-1|NA|TRBV7-9
CASSSSTGRLANTEAFF
TGTGCCAGCAGCTCGTCCACAGGGCGGCTAGCTAACACTGAAGCTTTCTTT
>NA|TRBJ2-4|NA|TRBV10-3
CAISESSGLAKNIQYF
TGTGCCATCAGTGAGTCGAGTGGTCTAGCCAAAAACATTCAGTACTTC
>once|TRBJ2-3|NA|TRBV5-1
CASSFGTGPADTQYF
TGCGCCAGCAGCTTTGGTACAGGGCCAGCAGATACGCAGTATTTT